These T cell receptor beta chains were read from a single sample in a study of CD8+ T cells in alopecia areata. TCRdb's copy holds only in-frame clones and misses some; the assay was immunoSEQ multiplex PCR. The profile covers some 190,000 clones, with roughly three fifths appearing a single time and 0.65% to 0.7% taken by the ten largest. This specimen was CD4+ T cells sorted from blood, taken at week 4, from a patient treated with tofacitinib. The origin of the receptors is a human donor with alopecia areata. Each CDR3 is given with its conserved first and last residue. Each record gives: CDR3 DNA, CDR3 protein, V gene, clone size, D gene, J gene. A D gene is named only where the DNA matches it firmly. Only part of the rows carry a size: once, few, many, or a class if the clone is expanded.

cdr3_nt: TGTGCCAGCTCACCATGGAATGAGGGTCAAGGGTCCCAGCATTTT
cdr3_aa: CASSPWNEGQGSQHF
v_call: TRBV18
clone_size: -
d_call: -
j_call: TRBJ1-5

cdr3_nt: TGTGCCAGCACAACCCAGGGACTAGGTGAAGATACGCAGTATTTT
cdr3_aa: CASTTQGLGEDTQYF
v_call: TRBV11-1
clone_size: few
d_call: TRBD2
j_call: TRBJ2-3

cdr3_nt: TGCGCCAGCAGCTTGTCCGAAGATACGCAGTATTTT
cdr3_aa: CASSLSEDTQYF
v_call: TRBV5-1
clone_size: few
d_call: -
j_call: TRBJ2-3

cdr3_nt: TGTGCCAGTAGTACAACCGGGACACGATACTACGAGCAGTACTTC
cdr3_aa: CASSTTGTRYYEQYF
v_call: TRBV19
clone_size: -
d_call: -
j_call: TRBJ2-7

cdr3_nt: TGTGCCAGCAGCTTAAGGGGGTTCAATGAGCAGTTCTTC
cdr3_aa: CASSLRGFNEQFF
v_call: TRBV7-9
clone_size: -
d_call: -
j_call: TRBJ2-1

cdr3_nt: TGCAGCGTTGAAAATACCTGGGGGACTGAAGCTTTCTTT
cdr3_aa: CSVENTWGTEAFF
v_call: TRBV29-1
clone_size: few
d_call: -
j_call: TRBJ1-1

cdr3_nt: TGTGCCAGCAGCTTGATATCTGCTTGGACAGATACGCAGTATTTT
cdr3_aa: CASSLISAWTDTQYF
v_call: TRBV5-4
clone_size: -
d_call: -
j_call: TRBJ2-3

cdr3_nt: TGTGCCAGCAGTGAAGTCAGCTATGGCTACACCTTC
cdr3_aa: CASSEVSYGYTF
v_call: TRBV25-1
clone_size: -
d_call: -
j_call: TRBJ1-2

cdr3_nt: TGCAGCGCCCCAGAGTTCTCTGGGGCCAACGTCCTGACTTTC
cdr3_aa: CSAPEFSGANVLTF
v_call: TRBV29-1
clone_size: -
d_call: -
j_call: TRBJ2-6

cdr3_nt: TGCAGCGTTGACGGTGGCGACGGGGCCAAAAACATTCAGTACTTC
cdr3_aa: CSVDGGDGAKNIQYF
v_call: TRBV29-1
clone_size: -
d_call: -
j_call: TRBJ2-4

cdr3_nt: TGTGCCAGCAGTTACGGGAGGGGGGAGACCCAGTACTTC
cdr3_aa: CASSYGRGETQYF
v_call: TRBV6-6
clone_size: -
d_call: -
j_call: TRBJ2-5

cdr3_nt: TGTGCCAGCAGCTTGGACAGGTCCTCGAACGAGCAGTACTTC
cdr3_aa: CASSLDRSSNEQYF
v_call: TRBV5-4
clone_size: -
d_call: -
j_call: TRBJ2-7

cdr3_nt: TGCGCCAGCAGCTTGGAATATGCCTCTAATGAAAAACTGTTTTTT
cdr3_aa: CASSLEYASNEKLFF
v_call: TRBV5-1
clone_size: -
d_call: -
j_call: TRBJ1-4

cdr3_nt: TGCGCCAGCAGCACAAGGGACTCCTACACCGGGGAGCTGTTTTTT
cdr3_aa: CASSTRDSYTGELFF
v_call: TRBV5-1
clone_size: -
d_call: -
j_call: TRBJ2-2

cdr3_nt: TGTGCCAGCAGCTTATTACGGCGGGGGCTGGCAGATACGCAGTATTTT
cdr3_aa: CASSLLRRGLADTQYF
v_call: TRBV7-9
clone_size: -
d_call: -
j_call: TRBJ2-3

cdr3_nt: TGTGCCAGCAGCTTAGACAGGGGGCACAACTATGGCTACACCTTC
cdr3_aa: CASSLDRGHNYGYTF
v_call: TRBV7-9
clone_size: -
d_call: TRBD1
j_call: TRBJ1-2

cdr3_nt: TGCGCCAGCAGCCCTGGACAGACCAACTATGGCTACACCTTC
cdr3_aa: CASSPGQTNYGYTF
v_call: TRBV5-1
clone_size: few
d_call: -
j_call: TRBJ1-2

cdr3_nt: TGTGCCAGCAGCGTAGCTCGGACTAGCGGGAACACAGATACGCAGTATTTT
cdr3_aa: CASSVARTSGNTDTQYF
v_call: TRBV9
clone_size: many
d_call: TRBD2
j_call: TRBJ2-3

cdr3_nt: TGTGCCTGGAGCCGGGGACTAGCGGGAGGCTACGAGCAGTACTTC
cdr3_aa: CAWSRGLAGGYEQYF
v_call: TRBV30
clone_size: once
d_call: TRBD2
j_call: TRBJ2-7

cdr3_nt: TGCGCCAGCAGCCAAGGAGGGTTTCTTACTGAAGCTTTCTTT
cdr3_aa: CASSQGGFLTEAFF
v_call: TRBV4-1
clone_size: -
d_call: -
j_call: TRBJ1-1

cdr3_nt: TGTGCCTGGGAGGTGGACAGGGTGAAGACCCAGTACTTC
cdr3_aa: CAWEVDRVKTQYF
v_call: TRBV30
clone_size: -
d_call: TRBD1
j_call: TRBJ2-5

cdr3_nt: TGTGCCAGCAGCCAAGATCGGGGGGGGAGGCAGTTCTTC
cdr3_aa: CASSQDRGGRQFF
v_call: TRBV4-2
clone_size: -
d_call: TRBD2
j_call: TRBJ2-1

cdr3_nt: TGTGCCATCAGTAACGGACTAGCGGCAAACACCGGGGAGCTGTTTTTT
cdr3_aa: CAISNGLAANTGELFF
v_call: TRBV10-3
clone_size: few
d_call: TRBD2
j_call: TRBJ2-2

cdr3_nt: TGTGCCTGGAAATTGTCCCCAGCGGACACTGAAGCTTTCTTT
cdr3_aa: CAWKLSPADTEAFF
v_call: TRBV30
clone_size: -
d_call: -
j_call: TRBJ1-1

cdr3_nt: TGCGCCAGCAGCCCTGGACGGAACTATGGCTACACCTTC
cdr3_aa: CASSPGRNYGYTF
v_call: TRBV4-1
clone_size: -
d_call: -
j_call: TRBJ1-2

cdr3_nt: TGTGCCAGCAGTGAGCTGGGATATAGCAATCAGCCCCAGCATTTT
cdr3_aa: CASSELGYSNQPQHF
v_call: TRBV2
clone_size: -
d_call: -
j_call: TRBJ1-5

cdr3_nt: TGCAGCGCCAAGGACAGGGCGGATGAAAAACTGTTTTTT
cdr3_aa: CSAKDRADEKLFF
v_call: TRBV29-1
clone_size: -
d_call: TRBD1
j_call: TRBJ1-4

cdr3_nt: TGTGCCAGCAGCTTATTTCCGGGCAAGCCCCACACAGATACGCAGTATTTT
cdr3_aa: CASSLFPGKPHTDTQYF
v_call: TRBV11-2
clone_size: few
d_call: -
j_call: TRBJ2-3

cdr3_nt: TGCAGCGTTGATCCCCCAGAAAATGAGCAGTTCTTC
cdr3_aa: CSVDPPENEQFF
v_call: TRBV29-1
clone_size: -
d_call: -
j_call: TRBJ2-1

cdr3_nt: TGCAGCGTCCCTCCTCGGCTAGCGGGAATGAGCACAGATACGCAGTATTTT
cdr3_aa: CSVPPRLAGMSTDTQYF
v_call: TRBV29-1
clone_size: -
d_call: TRBD2
j_call: TRBJ2-3

cdr3_nt: TGTGCCAGCAAATACTCGACAGGGTTGTCCTACGAGCAGTACTTC
cdr3_aa: CASKYSTGLSYEQYF
v_call: TRBV2
clone_size: -
d_call: TRBD1
j_call: TRBJ2-7

cdr3_nt: TGTGCCAGCAGCCCCCCTGGACTAGCGGGAGTTCTAGAGACCCAGTACTTC
cdr3_aa: CASSPPGLAGVLETQYF
v_call: TRBV7-9
clone_size: -
d_call: TRBD2
j_call: TRBJ2-5

cdr3_nt: TGCAGTGCTAGAGACGCAGAGACCCAGTACTTC
cdr3_aa: CSARDAETQYF
v_call: TRBV20-1
clone_size: -
d_call: -
j_call: TRBJ2-5

cdr3_nt: TGTGCCAGCAGCTTAGTTCGGCGGGAGTTTAATGAGCAGTTCTTC
cdr3_aa: CASSLVRREFNEQFF
v_call: TRBV7-9
clone_size: -
d_call: TRBD2
j_call: TRBJ2-1

cdr3_nt: TGTGCCAGCAGTGAGGAACTACCGGGACAGAATCCCGAGACCCAGTACTTC
cdr3_aa: CASSEELPGQNPETQYF
v_call: TRBV27
clone_size: -
d_call: TRBD1
j_call: TRBJ2-5

cdr3_nt: TGCAGCTACAGGGAAGAGACCCAGTACTTC
cdr3_aa: CSYREETQYF
v_call: TRBV29-1
clone_size: few
d_call: -
j_call: TRBJ2-5

cdr3_nt: TGTGCCAGCAGTTCCCGGGGGACCTGGGCCAACGTCCTGACTTTC
cdr3_aa: CASSSRGTWANVLTF
v_call: TRBV27
clone_size: few
d_call: -
j_call: TRBJ2-6

cdr3_nt: TGCAGCGTCCCAAGGGGAACTGGGGCCAACGTCCTGACTTTC
cdr3_aa: CSVPRGTGANVLTF
v_call: TRBV29-1
clone_size: few
d_call: -
j_call: TRBJ2-6

cdr3_nt: TGTGCCAGCAGTATGGGGGAGCTGTTTTTT
cdr3_aa: CASSMGELFF
v_call: TRBV2
clone_size: -
d_call: -
j_call: TRBJ2-2

cdr3_nt: TGTGCCAGCATGGGGACGAGTTCTGGGGCCAACGTCCTGACTTTC
cdr3_aa: CASMGTSSGANVLTF
v_call: TRBV28
clone_size: once
d_call: -
j_call: TRBJ2-6

cdr3_nt: TGTGCCATCGGACAGGGGTCCTACGAGCAGTACTTC
cdr3_aa: CAIGQGSYEQYF
v_call: TRBV28
clone_size: -
d_call: TRBD1
j_call: TRBJ2-7

cdr3_nt: TGCGCCAGCAGCCCGACTAGCGGGGGGAACACCGGGGAGCTGTTTTTT
cdr3_aa: CASSPTSGGNTGELFF
v_call: TRBV5-1
clone_size: -
d_call: TRBD2
j_call: TRBJ2-2

cdr3_nt: TGTGCCAGCAGCCGGGGACCATTGTACGGCTACACCTTC
cdr3_aa: CASSRGPLYGYTF
v_call: TRBV6-6
clone_size: -
d_call: -
j_call: TRBJ1-2

cdr3_nt: TGCAGCGTTGAAGATGAGGCGACTAGCGGGTTCTGGACAGATACGCAGTATTTT
cdr3_aa: CSVEDEATSGFWTDTQYF
v_call: TRBV29-1
clone_size: once
d_call: TRBD2
j_call: TRBJ2-3

cdr3_nt: TGTGCCAGCAGCCGGAACAGGGAGACTGAAGCTTTCTTT
cdr3_aa: CASSRNRETEAFF
v_call: TRBV7-2
clone_size: -
d_call: -
j_call: TRBJ1-1

cdr3_nt: TGCAGCGTTGGGCCGGGACAGGGGGATAAATCTTTCTACGAGCAGTACTTC
cdr3_aa: CSVGPGQGDKSFYEQYF
v_call: TRBV29-1
clone_size: -
d_call: TRBD1
j_call: TRBJ2-7

cdr3_nt: TGTGCCAGCAGCTTCGCTAGCGGGAGCTCCTACAATGAGCAGTTCTTC
cdr3_aa: CASSFASGSSYNEQFF
v_call: TRBV13
clone_size: -
d_call: TRBD2
j_call: TRBJ2-1

cdr3_nt: TGTGCAGGCGGGAGATTGAGGGATGAGCAGTTCTTC
cdr3_aa: CAGGRLRDEQFF
v_call: TRBV7-3
clone_size: -
d_call: TRBD2
j_call: TRBJ2-1